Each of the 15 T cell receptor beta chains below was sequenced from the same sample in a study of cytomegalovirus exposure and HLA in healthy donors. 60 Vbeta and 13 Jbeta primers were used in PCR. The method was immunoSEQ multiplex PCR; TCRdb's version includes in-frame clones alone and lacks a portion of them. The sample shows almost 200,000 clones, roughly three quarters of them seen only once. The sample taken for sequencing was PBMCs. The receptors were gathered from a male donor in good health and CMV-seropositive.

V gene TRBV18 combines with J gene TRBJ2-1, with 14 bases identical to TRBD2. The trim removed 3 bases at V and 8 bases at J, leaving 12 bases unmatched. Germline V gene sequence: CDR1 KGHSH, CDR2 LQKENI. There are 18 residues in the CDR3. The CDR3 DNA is TGTGCCAGCTCACCGGGACTAGCGGGGGAGCAAGCGTGGGATGAGCAGTTCTTC. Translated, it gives CASSPGLAGEQAWDEQFF.

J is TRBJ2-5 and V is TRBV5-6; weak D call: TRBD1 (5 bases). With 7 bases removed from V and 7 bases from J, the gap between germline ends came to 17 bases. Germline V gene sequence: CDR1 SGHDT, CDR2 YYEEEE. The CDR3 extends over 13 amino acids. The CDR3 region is CASAGSRLGTQYF. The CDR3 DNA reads TGTGCCAGCGCAGGGTCGAGGTTAGGGACCCAGTACTTC.

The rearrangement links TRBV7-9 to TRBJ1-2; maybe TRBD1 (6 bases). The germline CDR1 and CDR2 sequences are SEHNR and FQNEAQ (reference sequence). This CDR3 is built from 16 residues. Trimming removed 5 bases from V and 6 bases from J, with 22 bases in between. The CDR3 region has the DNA TGTGCCAGCAGCCAGCATGGGGAGCAGGGGCTTAATGGCTACACCTTC. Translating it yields CASSQHGEQGLNGYTF. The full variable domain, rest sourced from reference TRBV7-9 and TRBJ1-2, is DTGVSQNPRHKITKRGQNVTFRCDPISEHNRLYWYRQTLGQGPEFLTYFQNEAQLEKSRLLSDRFSAERPKGSFSTLEIQRTEQGDSAMYLCASSQHGEQGLNGYTFGSGTRLTVV.

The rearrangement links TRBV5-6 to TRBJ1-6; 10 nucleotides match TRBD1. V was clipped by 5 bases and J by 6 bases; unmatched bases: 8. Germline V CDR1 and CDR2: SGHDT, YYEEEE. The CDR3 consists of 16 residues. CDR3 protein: CASRLAGTGVNSPLHF. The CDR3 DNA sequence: TGTGCCAGCAGACTAGCTGGGACAGGGGTTAATTCACCCCTCCACTTT.

The CDR3 here is CASSPWTGKAHEQYF. In DNA form, the CDR3 reads TGTGCCAGCAGCCCTTGGACAGGAAAGGCTCACGAGCAGTACTTC. The chain joins TRBV11-2 to TRBJ2-7, with TRBD1 identical over 7 bases. Germline V gives CDR1 SGHAT, CDR2 FQNNGV. The CDR3 spans 15 residues. The V and J ends lost 5 bases and 5 bases, in that order; junction bases with no gene match: 12.

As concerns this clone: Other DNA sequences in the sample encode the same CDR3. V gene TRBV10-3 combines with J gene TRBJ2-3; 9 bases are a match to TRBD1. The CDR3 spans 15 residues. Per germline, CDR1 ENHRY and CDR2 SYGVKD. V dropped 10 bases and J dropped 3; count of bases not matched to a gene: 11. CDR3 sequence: CATIRQGEGTDTQYF. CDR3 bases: TGTGCCACGATCCGACAGGGGGAGGGGACAGATACGCAGTATTTT.

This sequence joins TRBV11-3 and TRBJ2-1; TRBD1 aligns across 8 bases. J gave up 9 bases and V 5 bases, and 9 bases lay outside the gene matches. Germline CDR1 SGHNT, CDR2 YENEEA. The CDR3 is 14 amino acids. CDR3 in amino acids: CASSISLQGGEQFF. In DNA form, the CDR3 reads TGTGCCAGCAGCATATCACTACAGGGGGGTGAGCAGTTCTTC. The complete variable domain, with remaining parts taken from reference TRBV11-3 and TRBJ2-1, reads EAGVVQSPRYKIIEKKQPVAFWCNPISGHNTLYWYLQNLGQGPELLIRYENEEAVDDSQLPKDRFSAERLKGVDSTLKIQPAELGDSAVYLCASSISLQGGEQFFGPGTRLTVL.

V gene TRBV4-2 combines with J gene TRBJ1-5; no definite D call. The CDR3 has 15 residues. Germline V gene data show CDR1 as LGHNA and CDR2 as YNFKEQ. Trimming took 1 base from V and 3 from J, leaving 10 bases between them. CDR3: CASSQVEDTNQPQHF. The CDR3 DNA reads TGTGCCAGCAGCCAAGTTGAGGATACCAATCAGCCCCAGCATTTT.

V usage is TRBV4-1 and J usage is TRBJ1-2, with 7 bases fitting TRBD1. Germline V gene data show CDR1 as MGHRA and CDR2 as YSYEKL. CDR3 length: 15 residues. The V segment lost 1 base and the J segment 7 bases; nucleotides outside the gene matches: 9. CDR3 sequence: CASSQVVRQGGGYTF. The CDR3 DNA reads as TGCGCCAGCAGCCAAGTGGTTCGACAGGGTGGTGGCTACACCTTC.

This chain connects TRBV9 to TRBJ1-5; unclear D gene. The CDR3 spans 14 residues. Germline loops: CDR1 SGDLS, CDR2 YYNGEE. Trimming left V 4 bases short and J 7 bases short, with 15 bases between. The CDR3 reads CASSPRELGQPQHF. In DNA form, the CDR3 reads TGTGCCAGCAGCCCCCGGGAGCTGGGGCAGCCCCAGCATTTT.

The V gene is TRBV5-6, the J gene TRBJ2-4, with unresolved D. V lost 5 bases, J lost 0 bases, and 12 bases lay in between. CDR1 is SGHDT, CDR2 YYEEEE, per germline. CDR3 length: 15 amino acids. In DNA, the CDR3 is TGTGCCAGCAGTCAAACCAGACTAGCCAAAAACATTCAGTACTTC. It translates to CASSQTRLAKNIQYF.

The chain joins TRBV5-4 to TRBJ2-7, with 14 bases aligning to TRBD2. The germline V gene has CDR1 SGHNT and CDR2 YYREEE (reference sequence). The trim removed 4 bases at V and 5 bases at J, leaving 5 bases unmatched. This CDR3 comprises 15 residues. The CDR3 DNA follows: TGTGCCAGCAGCACGGGACTAGCGGGAGTCCACGAGCAGTACTTC. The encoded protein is CASSTGLAGVHEQYF.

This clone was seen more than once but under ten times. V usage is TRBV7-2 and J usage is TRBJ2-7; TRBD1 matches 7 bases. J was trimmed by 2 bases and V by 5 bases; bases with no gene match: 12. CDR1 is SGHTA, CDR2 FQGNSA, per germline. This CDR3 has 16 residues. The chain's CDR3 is CASSPYRGLLTYEQYF. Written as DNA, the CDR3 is TGTGCCAGCAGCCCCTACAGGGGCCTGCTAACCTACGAGCAGTACTTC.

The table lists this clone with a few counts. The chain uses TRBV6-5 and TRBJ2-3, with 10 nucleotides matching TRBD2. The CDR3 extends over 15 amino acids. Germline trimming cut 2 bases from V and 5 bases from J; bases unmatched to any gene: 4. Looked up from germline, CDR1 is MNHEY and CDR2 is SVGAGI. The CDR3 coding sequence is TGTGCCAGCAGTTACGGGCTAGCGGGGGTAGATACGCAGTATTTT. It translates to CASSYGLAGVDTQYF.

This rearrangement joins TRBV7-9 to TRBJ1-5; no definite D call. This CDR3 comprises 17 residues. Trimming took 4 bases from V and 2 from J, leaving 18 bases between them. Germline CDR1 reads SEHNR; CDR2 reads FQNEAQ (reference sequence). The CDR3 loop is CASSSGRPFEGNQPQHF. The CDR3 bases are TGTGCCAGCAGCTCGGGGAGGCCATTCGAGGGCAATCAGCCCCAGCATTTT.